This T cell receptor (beta chain) was obtained from a study of T-cell reconstitution after alpha-beta-depleted transplantation in children. This clonotype was counted a few times. TCRbeta library preparation incorporated unique molecular identifiers. TCRdb re-called the PCR reads through MiXCR, storing one row per CDR3 protein. This sample has hundreds of thousands of distinct CDR3 sequences, with roughly 23% found just once. From germline, CDR1 is MGHRA and CDR2 YSYEKL. The CDR3 loop spans 15 amino acids. V lost 1 base to trimming and J lost 5 bases; unmatched junction nucleotides: 5. This sequence originates from a boy under two years old who had a stem cell transplant for acute myeloid leukemia, so the T cells may come from the graft donor. The sequencing here drew on PBMCs, mostly from graft donor cells, taken 360 days after TCRalphabeta/CD19-depleted stem cell transplant. The J gene is TRBJ1-2, the V gene TRBV4-1; 9 positions match TRBD1. The CDR3 sequence: CASSQAGTGQYGYTF. CDR3 nucleotides: TGCGCCAGCAGCCAAGCCGGGACAGGGCAGTATGGCTACACCTTC.